This T cell receptor (beta chain) came from a study of T cell responses to AZD1222 COVID-19 vaccine. Study background: Recipients boosted at about 4 weeks or about 12 weeks are pooled. Study findings and constraints: There were mostly white British donors and more females than males, and clonal diversity was possibly underestimated. Following two doses of AZD1222, Spike-specific TCR breadth and depth rose. CD4 TCRs associated with vaccination spanned spike, dominating at 160-218 and 743-854.

The CDR3 has 12 amino acids. The germline gives CDR1 SEHNR, CDR2 FQNEAQ (reference sequence). The V end was cut by 1 base, the J end by 8 bases, with 7 bases between. Turning to this clone: What it recognizes is unknown.

The repertoire was sequenced with immunoSEQ multiplex PCR; TCRdb's copy has only in-frame clones and lacks some. In the table there are roughly 200,000 clones, just over 85% of which are singletons. Sample: peripheral blood, taken on day 0 of AZD1222 vaccination. The clonotype comes from an adult in good health. This chain uses TRBV7-9 with TRBJ2-3, with D possibly TRBD1 on 6 matching bases. This CDR3 reads CASSLGQATQYF. DNA of the CDR3: TGTGCCAGCAGCTTAGGACAGGCTACGCAGTATTTT.